The clone carrying this T cell receptor (beta chain) was counted many times. The antigen is not known. This entry is derived from a study of Graves' ophthalmopathy and Graves' hyperthyroidism. Points from the study as a whole: Using a 13-signature model, the authors split ophthalmopathy from stable hyperthyroidism, with 85% to 90% sensitivity and 81.08% specificity. The model's ophthalmopathy progression predictions had just under 71% sensitivity and 72.22% specificity.

The authors amplified TCR beta CDR3 regions from RNA transcripts. Following a first-round RT-PCR that used HTBI primers, a second-round multiplex PCR was carried out. TCRdb redid the calling of the multiplex PCR reads with MiXCR, one entry per CDR3 protein. The sample consists of hundreds of thousands of distinct CDR3 sequences, under 25% of them appearing once. CDR1 and CDR2 from the germline V gene are LNHDA and SQIVND (reference sequence). The CDR3 has 14 amino acids. Trimming shortened V by 4 bases and J by 7 bases, and 13 bases separated the two germline ends. Material for sequencing was peripheral blood. The chain has TRBV19 and TRBJ2-2, with D perhaps matching TRBD1 (5 bases). This clonotype was sampled from a woman aged 45-60 years with Graves' ophthalmopathy. The CDR3, as DNA: TGTGCCAGTAGTACGCAGGGTTCGCTCGGGGAGCTGTTTTTT. Its protein product is CASSTQGSLGELFF. Combining the CDR3 with reference TRBV19 and TRBJ2-2 gives the whole variable domain DGGITQSPKYLFRKEGQNVTLSCEQNLNHDAMYWYRQDPGQGLRLIYYSQIVNDFQKGDIAEGYSVSREKKESFPLTVTSAQKNPTAFYLCASSTQGSLGELFFGEGSRLTVL.